This TCR beta chain emerged from a study of regulatory T cells in long-lasting Graves disease. With 5 bases clipped from V and 3 bases from J, the junction kept 21 bases outside the gene matches. The CDR3 runs 19 residues. Germline lookup yields CDR1 WSHSY and CDR2 SAAADI. The time point is: newly diagnosed GD, antithyroid drugs for less than 3 months. Following extraction of RNA from PBMCs, that RNA was used to make the TCR library. Broader study findings: Persistent disease exhibited a predilection for TRBV28, TRBJ1-2 and TRBJ2-5.

Many counts were recorded for this clonotype. Its antigen remains unknown. In building TCR beta libraries, iRepertoire HTBI primers were used together with Arm-PCR of CDR3 regions. Original handling: Among the samples, roughly 65 TRBV and 12 to 15 TRBJ segments were identified. TCRdb reprocessed the multiplex PCR reads with MiXCR, giving one entry per CDR3 protein. V and J calls and clone size were set by TCRdb, not the authors. There are about 420,000 distinct CDR3 sequences in the sample; about a sixth occur only once, and 20% to 25% lies in the top ten. The sample was also linked to a second study, of T cells in Graves' hyperthyroidism and ophthalmopathy. This second report adds: First-round RT-PCR of the TCR CDR3 relied on the HTBI primer set. Among thyroid clonotypes expanded above 0.001, most also appeared in blood.

The chain couples TRBV10-2 to TRBJ2-7; TRBD2 matches 8 bases. This sequence was found in a woman between 18 and 30 years old with Graves disease. Source: peripheral blood mononuclear cells (PBMCs), taken at new diagnosis, from a patient treated with antithyroid drugs. The CDR3 sequence is CASSLRLGGRTANNYEQYF. CDR3 nucleotide sequence: TGCGCCAGCAGTCTCAGGTTGGGCGGGAGGACCGCCAATAACTACGAGCAGTACTTC.